The next 7 T cell receptor beta chains were all read from a single sample in a study of T cells in Graves' hyperthyroidism and ophthalmopathy (dated by TCRdb to between 2018 and 2021). Receptor libraries were prepared by multiplex PCR. The sequencing machine was an Illumina HiSeq 2000. TCR beta CDR3 regions were amplified from RNA transcripts. For the first round of RT-PCR on the TCR CDR3, the HTBI primer set was used together with the Qiagen OneStep RT-PCR kit. TCRdb took the public reads, trimmed them with fastp at Q25, ran MiXCR for clone calling and kept in-frame beta chains. Here each entry gathers all rows of one CDR3 protein and keeps the most common genes and DNA. Within this sample are hundreds of thousands of distinct CDR3 sequences, with less than 25% of them counted one time only. Together, the top ten hold 30% to 40% of the sample. Sequenced input: blood. The receptors come from a man aged 25-45 years with Graves' ophthalmopathy.

The chain recombines TRBV9 with TRBJ2-2; weak D call: TRBD1 (5 bases). CDR1 SGDLS and CDR2 YYNGEE come from the germline V gene. The CDR3 runs 17 residues. Trimming stripped 2 bases from V and 0 bases from J, with 14 bases between. CDR3 residues: CASSVHGAGTNTGELFF. For the CDR3, the DNA is TGTGCCAGCAGCGTGCATGGGGCTGGAACGAACACCGGGGAGCTGTTTTTT. Looking up the rest from reference TRBV9 and TRBJ2-2 gives the full variable domain: DSGVTQTPKHLITATGQRVTLRCSPRSGDLSVYWYQQSLDQGLQFLIQYYNGEERAKGNILERFSAQQFPDLHSELNLSSLELGDSALYFCASSVHGAGTNTGELFFGEGSRLTVL.

The CDR3 loop is CASSRQFANTGELFF. In DNA form, the CDR3 reads TGTGCCAGCAGCCGCCAATTCGCGAACACCGGGGAGCTGTTTTTT. This chain uses TRBV3-1 with TRBJ2-2; no clear D. This CDR3 comprises 15 residues. V lost 4 bases, J lost 0 bases, and 9 bases lay in between. Germline CDR1 is LGHDT and CDR2 is YNNKEL (reference sequence).

J is TRBJ2-3 and V is TRBV3-1, with 8 positions matching TRBD2. In germline, CDR1 is LGHDT, CDR2 YNNKEL (reference sequence). This CDR3 spans 18 amino acids. Losses at the gene ends were 0 bases for V and 0 bases for J; bases not matched to a gene: 8. CDR3 amino acids: CASSQDPRAGASTDTQYF. The CDR3, as DNA: TGTGCCAGCAGCCAAGACCCTAGAGCGGGAGCGAGCACAGATACGCAGTATTTT.

This clonotype was counted ten times or more. This chain uses TRBV24-1 with TRBJ2-1; D not resolved. V gave up 3 bases and J gave up 8 bases, with 7 bases separating them. In germline, CDR1 is KGHDR, CDR2 SFDVKD. The length of the CDR3 is 12 residues. As DNA, the CDR3 is TGTGCCACCAGTGATCAAAGATATGAGCAGTTCTTC. Translating it yields CATSDQRYEQFF.

In its sample, this clonotype was seen many times. This chain joins TRBV2 and TRBJ2-7; D is ambiguous. The CDR3 sequence is 12 residues long. Trimming took off 3 bases at V and 6 bases at J, with 9 bases between the two ends. Germline assignment: CDR1 SNHLY and CDR2 FYNNEI. In DNA form, the CDR3 reads TGTGCCAGCAGTGATAAAACCCTCGAGCAGTACTTC. This translates into CASSDKTLEQYF.

This clonotype has ten or more counts. The genes are TRBV5-5 and TRBJ2-3; D not resolved. Germline V gives CDR1 SGHKS, CDR2 YYEKEE (reference sequence). Between the trimmed V and J ends, which lost 7 bases and 3 bases, there was a span of 18 bases. This CDR3 spans 15 amino acids. The CDR3 spells CASRVSFSETDTQYF. In nucleotides, the CDR3 is TGTGCCAGCCGTGTATCCTTCTCCGAAACAGATACGCAGTATTTT. Full variable domain (remainder filled in from reference TRBV5-5 and TRBJ2-3): DAGVTQSPTHLIKTRGQQVTLRCSPISGHKSVSWYQQVLGQGPQFIFQYYEKEERGRGNFPDRFSARQFPNYSSELNVNALLLGDSALYLCASRVSFSETDTQYFGPGTRLTVL.

This clonotype has at least ten counts. The chain combines TRBV2 with TRBJ1-1, with a possible D match to TRBD1 (5 bases). Germline CDR1 and CDR2: SNHLY and FYNNEI. V was cut by 3 bases and J by 7 bases, with 18 bases left in between. The CDR3 has 15 amino acids. The CDR3 protein is CASSDGVAGPGEAFF. The CDR3 coding sequence is TGTGCCAGCAGTGACGGAGTCGCAGGGCCGGGTGAAGCTTTCTTT.